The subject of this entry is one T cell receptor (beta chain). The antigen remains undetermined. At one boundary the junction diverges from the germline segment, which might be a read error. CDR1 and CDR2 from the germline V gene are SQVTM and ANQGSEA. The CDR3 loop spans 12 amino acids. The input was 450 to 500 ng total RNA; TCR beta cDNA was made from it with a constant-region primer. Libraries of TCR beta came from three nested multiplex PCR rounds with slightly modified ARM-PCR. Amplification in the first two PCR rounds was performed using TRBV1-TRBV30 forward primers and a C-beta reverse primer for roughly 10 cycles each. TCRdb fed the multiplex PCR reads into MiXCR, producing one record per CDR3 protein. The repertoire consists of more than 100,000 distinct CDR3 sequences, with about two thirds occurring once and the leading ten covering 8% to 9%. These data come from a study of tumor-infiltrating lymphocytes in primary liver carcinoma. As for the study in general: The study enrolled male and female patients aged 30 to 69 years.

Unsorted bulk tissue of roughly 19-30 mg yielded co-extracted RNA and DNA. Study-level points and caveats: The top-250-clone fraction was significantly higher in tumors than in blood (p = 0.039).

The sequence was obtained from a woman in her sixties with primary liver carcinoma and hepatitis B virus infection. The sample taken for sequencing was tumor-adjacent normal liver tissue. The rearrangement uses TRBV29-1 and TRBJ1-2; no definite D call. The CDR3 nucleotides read TGCTGCGTCGACGGGGATATATATGGCTACACCTTC. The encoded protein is CCVDGDIYGYTF.